This entry lists 20 T cell receptor beta chains sequenced from one sample in a study of T cell clonality in common variable immunodeficiency. The repertoire was sequenced with immunoSEQ multiplex PCR; TCRdb's copy has only in-frame clones and lacks some. The repertoire consists of tens of thousands of clones, none detected only once. Sequencing used peripheral blood mononuclear cells. These receptors were collected from a person between 18 and 75 years old in good health.

In this sample, this clone turned up many times. With the read ending 3 residues before the CDR3 end, the germline J gene is used to fill in that end. V is TRBV2 and J is TRBJ1-5; D gene uncertain. The germline V and J ends were trimmed by 2 bases and 6 bases, with 14 bases remaining between them. From germline, CDR1 is SNHLY and CDR2 FYNNEI. The CDR3 loop spans 15 amino acids. The part of the CDR3 DNA that was read is TGTGCCAGCAGTGAATATCAGGATCGAGGTCAGCCC. Its protein product is CASSEYQDRGQP. The entire CDR3 is CASSEYQDRGQPQHF. The complete variable domain, with remaining parts taken from reference TRBV2 and TRBJ1-5, reads EPEVTQTPSHQVTQMGQEVILRCVPISNHLYFYWYRQILGQKVEFLVSFYNNEISEKSEIFDDQFSVERPDGSNFTLKIRSTKLEDSAMYFCASSEYQDRGQPQHFGDGTRLSIL.

At least ten counts were recorded for this clone. The read comes to an end 3 residues before the CDR3 does, leaving the germline J gene to fill in the end. This sequence joins TRBV12-3 or TRBV12-4 and TRBJ2-4; possible D gene TRBD1, 5 bases. The ends were cut back, 1 base at V and 5 bases at J, with 12 bases in the middle. CDR3 length: 15 amino acids. The sequenced part of the CDR3 DNA is TGTGCCAGCAGTTTAGGGGTGGGGCAGGAAAACATT. Translated: CASSLGVGQENI. The CDR3 in full is CASSLGVGQENIQYF.

This clone was recorded at least ten times. Sequencing ends 3 residues short of the CDR3 end; the germline J gene provides the rest. This chain connects TRBV6-1 to TRBJ1-2; no firm D call. Trimming left V 2 bases short and J 0 bases short, with 4 bases between. The CDR3 has 13 residues. Germline lookup yields CDR1 MNHNS and CDR2 SASEGT. CDR3 bases read: TGTGCCAGCAGTGAACAGGCTAACTATGGC. Protein: CASSEQANYG. The whole CDR3 is CASSEQANYGYTF.

This clone was observed at least ten times. The read comes to an end 3 residues before the CDR3 does, leaving the germline J gene to fill in the end. The chain has TRBV30 and TRBJ1-1, with D tentatively TRBD1 (6 bases). Germline assignment: CDR1 GTSNPN and CDR2 SVGIG (reference sequence). The CDR3 loop spans 15 amino acids. Trimming took off 2 bases at V and 2 bases at J, with 15 bases between the two ends. The CDR3 reads CAWSSDSTFNTEAFF. CDR3 DNA, as far as it was read: TGTGCCTGGAGTTCGGACAGTACCTTCAACACTGAA.

This clone was recorded at least ten times. Read coverage stops 3 residues before the CDR3 terminus; the germline J gene supplies the remainder. V gene TRBV7-6 combines with J gene TRBJ2-1; 8 nucleotides line up with TRBD2. Trimming took 5 bases from V and 7 from J; bases not matched to a gene: 10. The CDR3 is 15 amino acids. The germline V gene encodes CDR1 SGHVS and CDR2 FNYEAQ. This chain's CDR3 is CASSPNSGIWNEQFF. The DNA read from the CDR3 is TGTGCCAGCAGCCCGAATAGCGGGATTTGGAATGAG.

This clone showed up many times. The read terminates 3 residues before the CDR3 end, so the remaining end is supplied by the germline J gene. The V and J genes are TRBV5-1 and TRBJ2-7, with 12 bases fitting TRBD2. CDR3 size: 14 residues. The junction had 2 bases not matched to a gene; V was cut back by 1 base and J by 6 bases. The V gene's germline CDR1 is SGHRS and CDR2 YFSETQ. Partial CDR3 DNA: TGCGCCAGCAGCTTGCTAGCGGGGGGGTCCGAG. Translating gives CASSLLAGGSE. The complete CDR3 protein is CASSLLAGGSEQYF.

Many counts were recorded for this clone. The missing CDR3 end, 3 residues past where the read stops, is filled in from the germline J gene. This sequence joins TRBV20-1 and TRBJ2-3, with 8 nucleotides matching TRBD2. Looked up from germline, CDR1 is DFQATT and CDR2 is SNEGSKA (reference sequence). The junction had 3 bases not matched to a gene; V was cut back by 0 bases and J by 1 base. The CDR3 has 15 residues. The covered CDR3 bases are TGCAGTGCTAGAGACCAGCGGGAGCGCACAGATACG. Translating it yields CSARDQRERTDT. The CDR3, in full, reads CSARDQRERTDTQYF.

This clone was found many times. With the read ending 3 residues before the CDR3 end, the germline J gene is used to fill in that end. Other DNA sequences of this sample code for an identical CDR3. The chain joins TRBV20-1 to TRBJ2-5, with TRBD2 matching 10 bases. The CDR3 consists of 16 residues. The V and J ends lost 1 base and 5 bases, in that order; junction bases with no gene match: 10. Germline values: CDR1 DFQATT, CDR2 SNEGSKA (reference sequence). CDR3 bases read: TGCAGTGCTAGAGGTTCTCTAGCGGGGGCCAGTGAGACC. Its translation: CSARGSLAGASET. From start to end, the CDR3 is CSARGSLAGASETQYF.

This clone was counted many times. The read comes to an end 3 residues before the CDR3 does, leaving the germline J gene to fill in the end. The chain combines TRBV19 with TRBJ2-3; 8 bases align to TRBD1. The CDR3 consists of 16 residues. V was pared by 5 bases and J by 5 bases, with 12 bases of the junction left unmatched. Germline CDR1 LNHDA, CDR2 SQIVND (reference sequence). CDR3 in amino acids: CASSPLGQGAKDTQYF. CDR3 DNA, as far as it was read: TGTGCCAGTAGTCCCCTCGGGCAGGGGGCGAAAGATACG.

As regards this clone: One end of the junction varies from germline; a read error may be responsible. The CDR3 end falls 3 residues outside the read, so it is completed with the germline J gene. Other DNA sequences in the sample encode the same CDR3. The chain employs TRBV19 and TRBJ1-3; 10 nucleotides line up with TRBD1. Germline-derived CDR1 and CDR2 are LNHDA and SQIVND (reference sequence). This CDR3 comprises 17 residues. Incomplete CDR3 DNA: TGTGCCAGTAGCCGAGGGACAGGGGTCCCCTCTGGAAACACG. Amino acids: CASSRGTGVPSGNT. From start to end, the CDR3 is CASSRGTGVPSGNTIYF. Full variable domain (rest looked up from reference TRBV19 and TRBJ1-3): DGGITQSPKYLFRKEGQNVTLSCEQNLNHDAMYWYRQDPGQGLRLIYYSQIVNDFQKGDIAEGYSVSREKKESFPLTVTSAQKNPTAFYLCASSRGTGVPSGNTIYFGEGSWLTVV.

This clone was seen many times. The read stops 3 residues short of the end of the CDR3; the missing end is completed from the germline J gene. The chain combines TRBV2 with TRBJ1-3, with D unresolved. The V gene's germline CDR1 is SNHLY and CDR2 FYNNEI. V lost 6 bases, J lost 0 bases, and 9 bases lay in between. The length of the CDR3 is 14 residues. Incomplete CDR3 DNA: TGTGCCAGCAGGATATTCAGCTCTGGAAACACC. Amino acid sequence: CASRIFSSGNT. The full CDR3 reads CASRIFSSGNTIYF.

This clone was counted ten times or more. The CDR3 extends 3 residues past the end of the read, so its final part is completed from the germline J gene. The V gene is TRBV10-3, the J gene TRBJ2-1; TRBD2 aligns across 7 bases. The CDR3 is 16 residues long. The germline V gene encodes CDR1 ENHRY and CDR2 SYGVKD. Unmatched junction bases numbered 9, after V lost 0 bases and J lost 7 bases. CDR3 bases read: TGTGCCATCAGTGAGTCGAGGAGCGGGGATTATAATGAG. It yields the protein CAISESRSGDYNE. The whole CDR3 reads CAISESRSGDYNEQFF.

There are many counts of this clone. The CDR3 end falls 3 residues outside the read, so it is completed with the germline J gene. The chain uses TRBV20-1 and TRBJ2-2; TRBD2 agrees at 9 bases. This CDR3 contains 18 residues. Trimming removed 4 bases from V and 5 bases from J; junction bases left unmatched: 17. The V gene's germline CDR1 is DFQATT and CDR2 SNEGSKA (reference sequence). The DNA read from the CDR3 is TGCAGTGCTATCCGTCAAGCGGGGGGCGGTTTTTCGACCGGGGAG. This codes for CSAIRQAGGGFSTGE. The whole CDR3 is CSAIRQAGGGFSTGELFF.

This clone was observed at least ten times. With the read ending 3 residues before the CDR3 end, the germline J gene is used to fill in that end. The rearrangement joins TRBV7-2 to TRBJ2-5; possible D gene TRBD1, 5 bases. Germline loops: CDR1 SGHTA, CDR2 FQGNSA. This CDR3 is 13 amino acids long. The ends were cut back, 5 bases at V and 4 bases at J, with 11 bases in the middle. CDR3 residues: CASSPRQLETQYF. The DNA read from the CDR3 is TGTGCCAGCAGCCCCCGACAGTTAGAGACC.

Many counts were recorded for this clone. CDR3 DNA (partial): TGTGCCAGCAGCTTAGTCGCGGGTGTCACAGATACG. It encodes CASSLVAGVTDT. The complete CDR3 reads CASSLVAGVTDTQYF. The rearrangement uses TRBV7-9 and TRBJ2-3; tentatively, D is TRBD2 (5 bases). The CDR3 end lies 3 residues beyond the end of the read and is filled in from the germline J gene. Trimming took 1 base from V and 2 from J, leaving 10 bases between them. The CDR3 length is 15 residues. CDR1 and CDR2 from the germline V gene are SEHNR and FQNEAQ (reference sequence).

This clone was found many times. The CDR3 end falls 3 residues outside the read, so it is completed with the germline J gene. V and J are TRBV2 and TRBJ2-7; 7 bases map to TRBD1. CDR3 size: 13 residues. CDR1 is SNHLY, CDR2 FYNNEI, per germline. J was trimmed by 2 bases and V by 9 bases; bases with no gene match: 7. CDR3 DNA, as far as it was read: TGTGCCAGGTGGGACAGTACTACCTACGAG. It specifies CARWDSTTYE. The CDR3 reads in full as CARWDSTTYEQYF.

The sample holds many counts of this clone. The read is 3 residues too short to cover the CDR3 end, so that end is filled in from the germline J gene. The gene calls are TRBV2 and TRBJ1-2; 7 positions agree with TRBD1. The V and J ends lost 6 bases and 7 bases, in that order; junction bases with no gene match: 14. The CDR3 length is 15 residues. Germline CDR1 is SNHLY and CDR2 is FYNNEI. CDR3 region: CASRPLGEGAGGYTF. The part of the CDR3 DNA that was read is TGTGCCAGCAGGCCCCTTGGGGAGGGGGCTGGTGGC.

This clone has ten or more counts. The CDR3 goes on 3 residues after the read ends, and that part is filled in from the germline J gene. The V gene is TRBV7-2, the J gene TRBJ1-1; 11 bases are a match to TRBD1. Per the germline V gene, CDR1 is SGHTA and CDR2 is FQGNSA. The CDR3 is 15 residues long. The CDR3 sequence: CASSLRTGGEPEAFF. The CDR3 DNA, read in part, is TGTGCCAGCAGCTTGAGGACAGGGGGCGAGCCCGAA.

This clone was seen repeatedly, ten times or more. Read sequence stops 3 residues before the CDR3 end, and the germline J gene provides the missing end. The chain recombines TRBV20-1 with TRBJ2-3, with 7 nucleotides matching TRBD2. Germline lookup yields CDR1 DFQATT and CDR2 SNEGSKA (reference sequence). V lost 6 bases and J lost 0; bases outside the gene matches: 6. The CDR3 consists of 14 residues. The CDR3 bases that were read are TGCAGTGCGCTGAGCGGGACCAGCACAGATACG. Encoded protein: CSALSGTSTDT. The full CDR3 reads CSALSGTSTDTQYF.

This clone was seen ten or more times. Read data end 3 residues before the CDR3 end; the end is taken from the germline J gene. This chain connects TRBV30 to TRBJ2-6; weak D call: TRBD1 (5 bases). Trimming pared 0 bases from V and 4 bases from J, leaving 19 bases between. This CDR3 is built from 18 residues. The V gene's germline CDR1 is GTSNPN and CDR2 SVGIG (reference sequence). CDR3 amino acids: CAWSVGRAVLSGANVLTF. The part of the CDR3 DNA that was read is TGTGCCTGGAGTGTTGGCAGGGCCGTCTTGTCCGGGGCCAACGTC.